There are many counts of the clone carrying this T cell receptor beta chain. What it binds is not known. This entry comes from a study of T cells in Graves' hyperthyroidism and ophthalmopathy. Amplified TCR beta CDR3 regions came from RNA transcripts. Using the HTBI primer set, a first-round RT-PCR was run on the TCR CDR3. Each CDR3 protein is one row after TCRdb ran MiXCR on the multiplex PCR reads. The sample lists about 560,000 distinct CDR3 sequences, around 14% seen once, with roughly 7.3% in the top ten. Findings and caveats of the study: A 13 V-J signature model discriminated ophthalmopathy versus stable hyperthyroidism. Before onset, by a median of around six months, the model predicted ophthalmopathy. Blood shared most expanded thyroid clonotypes above 0.001.

CDR1 and CDR2 (germline): GTSNPN, SVGIG (reference sequence). V was pared by 8 bases and J by 5 bases, with 5 bases of the junction left unmatched. CDR3 length equals 11 residues. Isolation of PBMCs was performed on about 10 ml fresh peripheral blood. The TCR comes from a woman aged 30 to 39 with Graves' hyperthyroidism. The chain combines TRBV30 with TRBJ1-2; TRBD1 matches 7 bases. The sample comprised blood. As DNA, the CDR3 is TGTGCCGGAACAGGGGTATATGGCTACACCTTC. It is translated as CAGTGVYGYTF. Full variable domain (rest looked up from reference TRBV30 and TRBJ1-2): SQTIHQWPATLVQPVGSPLSLECTVEGTSNPNLYWYRQAAGRGLQLLFYSVGIGQISSEVPQNLSASRPQDRQFILSSKKLLLSDSGFYLCAGTGVYGYTFGSGTRLTVV.